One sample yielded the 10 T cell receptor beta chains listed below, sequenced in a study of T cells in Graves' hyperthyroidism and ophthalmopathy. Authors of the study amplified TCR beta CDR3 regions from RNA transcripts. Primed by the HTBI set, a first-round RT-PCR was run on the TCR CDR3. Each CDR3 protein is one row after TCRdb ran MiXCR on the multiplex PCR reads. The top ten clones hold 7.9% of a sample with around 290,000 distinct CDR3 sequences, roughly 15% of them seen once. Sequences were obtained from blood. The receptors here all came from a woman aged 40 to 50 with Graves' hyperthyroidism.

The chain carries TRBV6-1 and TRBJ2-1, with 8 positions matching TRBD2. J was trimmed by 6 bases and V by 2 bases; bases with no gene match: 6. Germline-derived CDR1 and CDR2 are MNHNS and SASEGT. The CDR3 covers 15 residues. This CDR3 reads CASSEMAGGSNEQFF. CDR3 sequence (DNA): TGTGCCAGCAGTGAAATGGCGGGAGGCAGCAATGAGCAGTTCTTC.

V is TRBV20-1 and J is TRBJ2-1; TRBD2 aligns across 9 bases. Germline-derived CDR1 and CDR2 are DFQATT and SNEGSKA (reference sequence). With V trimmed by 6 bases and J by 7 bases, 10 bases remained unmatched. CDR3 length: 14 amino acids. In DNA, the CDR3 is TGCAGTGCCCTTAGCGGGAGCAAAAGGAATGAGCAGTTCTTC. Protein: CSALSGSKRNEQFF.

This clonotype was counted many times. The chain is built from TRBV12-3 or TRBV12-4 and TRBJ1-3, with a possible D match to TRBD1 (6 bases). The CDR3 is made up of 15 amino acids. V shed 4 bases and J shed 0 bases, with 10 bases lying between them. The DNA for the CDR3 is TGTGCCAGCAGTTCGGACAGCCGCTCTGGAAACACCATATATTTT. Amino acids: CASSSDSRSGNTIYF.

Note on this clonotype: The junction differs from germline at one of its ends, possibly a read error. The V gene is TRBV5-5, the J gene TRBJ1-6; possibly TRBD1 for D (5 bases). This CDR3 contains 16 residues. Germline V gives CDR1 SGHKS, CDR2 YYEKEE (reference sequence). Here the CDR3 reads CASSQGLTGHNSPLHF. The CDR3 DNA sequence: TGCGCCAGCAGCCAAGGTCTAACAGGCCATAATTCACCCCTCCACTTT.

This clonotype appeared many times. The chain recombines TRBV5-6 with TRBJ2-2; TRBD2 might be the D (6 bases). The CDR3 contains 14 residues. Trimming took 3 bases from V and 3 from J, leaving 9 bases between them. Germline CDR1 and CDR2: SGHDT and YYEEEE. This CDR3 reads CASSYGTYTGELFF. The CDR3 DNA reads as TGTGCCAGCAGCTACGGGACTTACACCGGGGAGCTGTTTTTT.

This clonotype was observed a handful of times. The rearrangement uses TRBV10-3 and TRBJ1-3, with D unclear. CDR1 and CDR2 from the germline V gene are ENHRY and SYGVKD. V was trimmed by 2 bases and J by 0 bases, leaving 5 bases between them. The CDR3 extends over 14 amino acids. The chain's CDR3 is CAISEHSSGNTIYF. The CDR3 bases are TGTGCCATCAGTGAGCACAGCTCTGGAAACACCATATATTTT.

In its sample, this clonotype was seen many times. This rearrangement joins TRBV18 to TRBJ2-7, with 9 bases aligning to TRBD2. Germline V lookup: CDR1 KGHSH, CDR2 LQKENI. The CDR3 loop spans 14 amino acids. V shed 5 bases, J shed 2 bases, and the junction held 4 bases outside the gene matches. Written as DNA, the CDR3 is TGTGCCAGCTCATATAGCGGGGGAACCTACGAGCAGTACTTC. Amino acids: CASSYSGGTYEQYF.

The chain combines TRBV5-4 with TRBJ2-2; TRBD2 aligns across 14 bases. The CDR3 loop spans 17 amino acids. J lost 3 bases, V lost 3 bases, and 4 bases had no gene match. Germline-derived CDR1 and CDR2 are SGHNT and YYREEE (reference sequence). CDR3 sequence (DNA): TGTGCCAGCAGCTGGGGGGGACTAGCGGGAGACACCGGGGAGCTGTTTTTT. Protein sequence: CASSWGGLAGDTGELFF. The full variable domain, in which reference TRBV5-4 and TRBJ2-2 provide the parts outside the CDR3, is ETGVTQSPTHLIKTRGQQVTLRCSSQSGHNTVSWYQQALGQGPQFIFQYYREEENGRGNFPPRFSGLQFPNYSSELNVNALELDDSALYLCASSWGGLAGDTGELFFGEGSRLTVL.

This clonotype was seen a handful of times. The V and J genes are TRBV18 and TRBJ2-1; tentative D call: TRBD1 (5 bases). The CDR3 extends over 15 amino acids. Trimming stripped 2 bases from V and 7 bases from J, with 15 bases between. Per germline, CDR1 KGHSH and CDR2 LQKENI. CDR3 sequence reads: CASSPRGRYGNEQFF. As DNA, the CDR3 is TGTGCCAGCTCACCAAGGGGCCGGTATGGGAATGAGCAGTTCTTC.

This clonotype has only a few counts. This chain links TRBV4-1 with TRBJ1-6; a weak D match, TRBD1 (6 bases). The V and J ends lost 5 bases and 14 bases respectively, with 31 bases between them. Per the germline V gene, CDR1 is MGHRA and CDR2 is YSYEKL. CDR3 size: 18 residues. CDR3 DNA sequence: TGCGCCAGCAGCGATCCTCTGCGGCGGATTAGGGACATTAGAGCCCTCCACTTT. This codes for CASSDPLRRIRDIRALHF.